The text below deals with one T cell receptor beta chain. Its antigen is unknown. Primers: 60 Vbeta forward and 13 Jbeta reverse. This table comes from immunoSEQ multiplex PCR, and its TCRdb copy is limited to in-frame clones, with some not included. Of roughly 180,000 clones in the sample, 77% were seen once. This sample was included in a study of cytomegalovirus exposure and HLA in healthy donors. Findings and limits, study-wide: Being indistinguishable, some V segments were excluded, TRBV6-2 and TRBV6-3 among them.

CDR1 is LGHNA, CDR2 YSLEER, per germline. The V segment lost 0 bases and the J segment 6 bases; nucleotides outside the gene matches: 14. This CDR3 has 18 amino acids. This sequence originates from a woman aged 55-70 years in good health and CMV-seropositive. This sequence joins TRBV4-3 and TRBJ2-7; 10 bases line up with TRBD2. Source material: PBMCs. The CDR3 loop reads CASSQDSVSLAGVSEQYF. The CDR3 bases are TGCGCCAGCAGCCAAGACTCAGTATCTCTAGCGGGGGTTTCCGAGCAGTACTTC.